What follows are 27 T cell receptor beta chains derived from one specimen sequenced in a study of identical twins. TCRdb re-called the 5' RACE reads through MiXCR, storing one row per CDR3 protein. The sample has fewer than 900,000 distinct CDR3 sequences; 15% to 20% are singletons. A further study also used this sample, focusing on T cells expressing NK-cell markers.

Sample: PBMCs. Receptors were obtained from a woman aged 18-30 years in good health.

This clonotype was seen many times. The chain uses TRBV20-1 and TRBJ2-7; unclear D gene. V lost 2 bases to trimming and J lost 3 bases, with 14 bases between them. The CDR3 loop spans 14 amino acids. CDR1 is DFQATT and CDR2 is SNEGSKA in the germline V gene (reference sequence). DNA of the CDR3: TGCAGTGCTAGACCCCGTTCGCTGGGCTACGAGCAGTACTTC. It translates to CSARPRSLGYEQYF.

This clonotype was seen ten or more times. The chain carries TRBV20-1 and TRBJ2-1; 8 nucleotides align to TRBD2. The CDR3 is made up of 13 amino acids. Losses at the gene ends were 3 bases for V and 7 bases for J; bases not matched to a gene: 5. CDR1 is DFQATT, CDR2 SNEGSKA, per germline (reference sequence). CDR3: CSASGGAGNEQFF. The CDR3 DNA sequence: TGCAGTGCTAGCGGGGGGGCCGGAAATGAGCAGTTCTTC.

This clonotype was detected a few times. The chain recombines TRBV20-1 with TRBJ2-7, with 10 nucleotides matching TRBD1. Germline V gene lookup returns CDR1 DFQATT and CDR2 SNEGSKA (reference sequence). CDR3 length: 12 amino acids. The ends lost 6 bases at V and 6 bases at J; junction bases unmatched: 5. This CDR3 is CSAQGTGAEQYF. In DNA, the CDR3 is TGCAGTGCACAGGGGACAGGGGCCGAGCAGTACTTC.

The rearrangement uses TRBV5-1 and TRBJ2-2, with D uncertain. CDR1 and CDR2 (germline): SGHRS, YFSETQ. This CDR3 is 16 amino acids long. Trimming removed 4 bases from V and 5 bases from J, with 18 bases in between. CDR3 coding DNA: TGCGCCAGCAGCCCCCGTGATCTCCGGAGTACCGGGGAGCTGTTTTTT. It translates to CASSPRDLRSTGELFF.

This clonotype was detected ten times or more. V and J are TRBV4-2 and TRBJ2-7; D unresolved. This CDR3 spans 16 amino acids. Trimming pared 1 base from V and 4 bases from J, leaving 17 bases between. Germline-derived CDR1 and CDR2 are LGHNA and YNFKEQ. The CDR3 sequence: CASSQVALRVTYEQYF. DNA of the CDR3: TGTGCCAGCAGCCAAGTAGCCCTTCGAGTCACGTACGAGCAGTACTTC.

This sequence joins TRBV5-1 and TRBJ2-3, with D perhaps TRBD2 (6 bases). CDR1 SGHRS and CDR2 YFSETQ come from the germline V gene. This CDR3 contains 15 residues. The V end was cut by 0 bases, the J end by 6 bases, with 14 bases between. For the CDR3, the DNA is TGCGCCAGCAGCTTGGGGTCGGGAGAATGGGATACGCAGTATTTT. Translating it yields CASSLGSGEWDTQYF.

The sample holds a few counts of this clonotype. The chain couples TRBV5-1 to TRBJ2-1, with D maybe TRBD1 (6 bases). V lost 0 bases and J 4 bases, leaving 8 bases between the germline ends. This CDR3 region has 14 residues. Germline V gives CDR1 SGHRS, CDR2 YFSETQ. The CDR3 DNA follows: TGCGCCAGCAGCTTGGACCAGGGGTACAATGAGCAGTTCTTC. This translates into CASSLDQGYNEQFF.

CDR3 loop: CASSLGDRPFF. The DNA for the CDR3 is TGTGCCAGCAGCTTAGGGGACAGGCCTTTCTTT. The chain combines TRBV7-9 with TRBJ1-1; the match to TRBD1 covers 8 bases. With 1 base clipped from V and 12 bases from J, the junction kept 1 base outside the gene matches. CDR3 length: 11 residues. Germline V lookup: CDR1 SEHNR, CDR2 FQNEAQ (reference sequence).

A few counts support this clonotype. The chain is built from TRBV6-5 and TRBJ1-1; D uncertain. The CDR3 has 14 amino acids. CDR1 and CDR2 (germline): MNHEY, SVGAGI. Trimming took off 4 bases at V and 0 bases at J, with 9 bases between the two ends. DNA of the CDR3: TGTGCCAGCAGTTTGCGGATTGTGAACACTGAAGCTTTCTTT. It encodes CASSLRIVNTEAFF.

The chain recombines TRBV5-1 with TRBJ2-2; D unclear. This CDR3 has 12 amino acids. Trimming took off 4 bases at V and 7 bases at J, with 8 bases between the two ends. The V gene's germline CDR1 is SGHRS and CDR2 YFSETQ. The CDR3 DNA reads TGCGCCAGCAGCACCGTTAACGGGGAGCTGTTTTTT. It encodes CASSTVNGELFF. The full variable domain, with the rest looked up from reference TRBV5-1 and TRBJ2-2, is KAGVTQTPRYLIKTRGQQVTLSCSPISGHRSVSWYQQTPGQGLQFLFEYFSETQRNKGNFPGRFSGRQFSNSRSEMNVSTLELGDSALYLCASSTVNGELFFGEGSRLTVL.

This clonotype showed up just a few times. V and J are TRBV4-3 and TRBJ2-7; D might be TRBD1 (5 bases). This CDR3 region has 14 residues. V was clipped by 1 base and J by 7 bases, with 14 bases between them. CDR1 LGHNA and CDR2 YSLEER come from the germline V gene. As DNA, the CDR3 is TGCGCCAGCAGCCAAGCGCAGGGTAGGTATGAGCAGTACTTC. Encoded protein: CASSQAQGRYEQYF.

The rearrangement joins TRBV10-1 to TRBJ2-2, with a possible D match to TRBD2 (5 bases). The CDR3 length is 14 residues. Germline-derived CDR1 and CDR2 are WNHNN and SYGVQD (reference sequence). V dropped 3 bases and J dropped 5 bases, with 10 bases sitting between them. CDR3 loop: CASSEQRGTGELFF. The CDR3 nucleotides are TGCGCCAGCAGTGAACAGCGCGGGACCGGGGAGCTGTTTTTT.

A few counts support this clonotype. This chain joins TRBV7-2 and TRBJ2-2; a possible D gene is TRBD1 (6 bases). The germline V gene has CDR1 SGHTA and CDR2 FQGNSA. The V end was cut by 5 bases, the J end by 4 bases, with 20 bases between. The CDR3 has 17 amino acids. CDR3 amino acids: CASSPIGGLGLTGELFF. Written as DNA, the CDR3 is TGTGCCAGCAGCCCCATAGGGGGATTAGGTCTCACCGGGGAGCTGTTTTTT.

This clonotype was recorded a few times. The rearrangement links TRBV20-1 to TRBJ2-1, with D perhaps TRBD1 (7 bases). This CDR3 is 13 amino acids long. From germline, CDR1 is DFQATT and CDR2 SNEGSKA (reference sequence). The V gene lost 6 bases and the J gene lost 5 bases, with 14 bases spanning the gap. In DNA, the CDR3 is TGCAGTGCGGGGGGACAGCGGAACAATGAGCAGTTCTTC. Translating it yields CSAGGQRNNEQFF.

This chain connects TRBV5-1 to TRBJ1-2; TRBD1 is a possible D gene (5 bases). This CDR3 comprises 13 residues. Germline lookup yields CDR1 SGHRS and CDR2 YFSETQ. V gave up 6 bases and J gave up 6 bases, with 15 bases separating them. The CDR3, as DNA: TGCGCCAGCACCATAGGGGCTATGGATGGCTACACCTTC. It specifies CASTIGAMDGYTF.

The V call is TRBV7-9, the J call TRBJ2-3; a possible D gene is TRBD2 (5 bases). Trimming removed 0 bases at V and 1 base at J, with 14 bases between. The CDR3 spans 17 residues. Germline CDR1 reads SEHNR; CDR2 reads FQNEAQ (reference sequence). The CDR3 here is CASSLAGVGRGTDTQYF. CDR3 DNA: TGTGCCAGCAGCTTAGCTGGGGTCGGGCGGGGCACAGATACGCAGTATTTT.

This chain uses TRBV7-9 with TRBJ2-3; D is unresolved. The V end was cut by 5 bases, the J end by 4 bases, with 19 bases between. Germline assignment: CDR1 SEHNR and CDR2 FQNEAQ (reference sequence). The CDR3 is 16 residues long. Written as DNA, the CDR3 is TGTGCCAGCAGCGTGTCGGGTCGTGTATGGTCAGATACGCAGTATTTT. Its translation is CASSVSGRVWSDTQYF. The whole variable domain, filled in from reference TRBV7-9 and TRBJ2-3, reads DTGVSQNPRHKITKRGQNVTFRCDPISEHNRLYWYRQTLGQGPEFLTYFQNEAQLEKSRLLSDRFSAERPKGSFSTLEIQRTEQGDSAMYLCASSVSGRVWSDTQYFGPGTRLTVL.

This clonotype appeared many times. CDR3 sequence (DNA): TGTGCCAGCAGTTTAAGGGCCGGTGAAGATGAGCAGTTCTTC. Residues: CASSLRAGEDEQFF. This chain links TRBV12-3 or TRBV12-4 with TRBJ2-1; no clear D. V lost 2 bases and J 8 bases, leaving 13 bases between the germline ends. CDR3 length: 14 residues.

This clonotype was counted a few times. V and J are TRBV6-1 and TRBJ2-5, with D tentatively TRBD1 or TRBD2 (6 bases each). There are 13 residues in the CDR3. The germline V gene has CDR1 MNHNS and CDR2 SASEGT. V shed 6 bases and J shed 5 bases, with 13 bases lying between them. The CDR3 spells CASSSPGAETQYF. DNA for the CDR3: TGTGCCAGCAGCTCACCGGGGGCGGAGACCCAGTACTTC.

The chain combines TRBV6-1 with TRBJ1-1; D ambiguous. This CDR3 region has 12 residues. Looked up from germline, CDR1 is MNHNS and CDR2 is SASEGT. The germline V and J ends were trimmed by 1 base and 8 bases, with 8 bases remaining between them. The CDR3 spells CASSEVAEEAFF. CDR3 sequence (DNA): TGTGCCAGCAGTGAAGTTGCGGAGGAAGCTTTCTTT.

This chain uses TRBV5-5 with TRBJ1-2, with TRBD1 matching 9 bases. The junction had 4 bases not matched to a gene; V was cut back by 4 bases and J by 0 bases. There are 15 residues in the CDR3. In germline, CDR1 is SGHKS, CDR2 YYEKEE (reference sequence). DNA of the CDR3: TGTGCCAGCAGCGGGACAGGGATTTCTAACTATGGCTACACCTTC. Residues: CASSGTGISNYGYTF.

As regards this clonotype: A clone one base away is much larger, so this may be a read error. Here the CDR3 DNA reads TGTGCCAGCAGTATGGACGGCTACGAGCAGTACTTC. This sequence encodes CASSMDGYEQYF. The V gene is TRBV12-3 or TRBV12-4, the J gene TRBJ2-7; no reliable D call. The CDR3 length is 12 residues. The V end lost 5 bases, the J end lost 3 bases, and 8 bases lay between the germline ends.

There are a few counts of this clonotype. The rearrangement uses TRBV29-1 and TRBJ2-1; 9 nucleotides line up with TRBD2. CDR1 is SQVTM, CDR2 ANQGSEA, per germline. J lost 3 bases, V lost 4 bases, and 10 bases had no gene match. There are 16 residues in the CDR3. The DNA for the CDR3 is TGCAGCGTTGCCCCCTTTAGCGGGAGAAACTACAATGAGCAGTTCTTC. Its protein is CSVAPFSGRNYNEQFF.

The chain joins TRBV7-9 to TRBJ1-4, with a tentative D call TRBD1 (5 bases). V gave up 4 bases and J gave up 8 bases, with 17 bases separating them. The CDR3 spans 15 residues. Germline V gene data show CDR1 as SEHNR and CDR2 as FQNEAQ (reference sequence). The chain's CDR3 is CASSSSVDRGEKLFF. CDR3 DNA sequence: TGTGCCAGCAGCTCCTCCGTTGATCGGGGCGAAAAACTGTTTTTT. Drawing the rest from reference TRBV7-9 and TRBJ1-4, the complete variable domain is DTGVSQNPRHKITKRGQNVTFRCDPISEHNRLYWYRQTLGQGPEFLTYFQNEAQLEKSRLLSDRFSAERPKGSFSTLEIQRTEQGDSAMYLCASSSSVDRGEKLFFGSGTQLSVL.

The chain is built from TRBV6-5 and TRBJ1-5, with a weak D call TRBD1 (6 bases). The germline V gene encodes CDR1 MNHEY and CDR2 SVGAGI. V was clipped by 4 bases and J by 1 base, with 14 bases between them. This CDR3 comprises 16 residues. The chain's CDR3 is CASSSRTAGSNQPQHF. The CDR3 DNA sequence: TGTGCCAGCAGTTCTCGGACAGCAGGCAGCAATCAGCCCCAGCATTTT.

This chain connects TRBV7-9 to TRBJ2-5, with D possibly being TRBD2 (6 bases). The CDR3 is 14 amino acids. The V gene lost 2 bases and the J gene lost 1 base, with 8 bases spanning the gap. Germline values: CDR1 SEHNR, CDR2 FQNEAQ (reference sequence). The CDR3 protein is CASSLLAVQETQYF. CDR3 bases: TGTGCCAGCAGCTTATTAGCGGTCCAAGAGACCCAGTACTTC.

CDR3 sequence: CASSQDGFGGNEQFF. CDR3 coding DNA: TGCGCCAGCAGCCAAGACGGCTTTGGGGGTAATGAGCAGTTCTTC. The chain joins TRBV4-1 to TRBJ2-1; the D call may be TRBD1 or TRBD2 (5 bases each). Trimming took off 0 bases at V and 7 bases at J, with 13 bases between the two ends. There are 15 residues in the CDR3. Germline V gene data show CDR1 as MGHRA and CDR2 as YSYEKL.